This T cell receptor beta chain stems from a study of glioma-infiltrating T cells after dendritic cell vaccination. Across the whole study: The vaccine used monocyte-derived dendritic cells pulsed overnight with autologous tumor lysate. Dendritic cell vaccine was injected intradermally three times, biweekly.

Some clones are missing from TCRdb's copy, which holds only in-frame ones; the method was immunoSEQ multiplex PCR. This sample has about 92,000 clones; 85% to 90% occur once, and the top ten carry 15% to 19%. The receptor comes from a human donor with glioblastoma. The starting material was blood, obtained before dendritic cell vaccination.

The CDR3 loop reads CASRMAYGYTF. DNA for the CDR3: TGTGCCAGCCGCATGGCCTATGGCTACACCTTC. The chain combines TRBV6-6 with TRBJ1-2; no clear D gene. Per the germline V gene, CDR1 is MNHNY and CDR2 is SVGAGI (reference sequence). V was trimmed by 8 bases and J by 4 bases, leaving 8 bases between them. The CDR3 extends over 11 amino acids.